These 19 T cell receptor beta chains came from one sample sequenced in a study of cytomegalovirus exposure and HLA in healthy donors. Some clones are missing from TCRdb's copy, which holds only in-frame ones; the method was immunoSEQ multiplex PCR. The sample contains over 200,000 clones, over 70% of which appear only once. The specimen sequenced was PBMCs. All receptors derive from a woman aged 25 to 39 in good health and CMV-seropositive.

J is TRBJ2-1 and V is TRBV5-1; TRBD2 matches at 7 bases. There are 17 residues in the CDR3. CDR1 SGHRS and CDR2 YFSETQ come from the germline V gene. Trimming at V came to 0 bases and at J to 9 bases, leaving 15 bases not matched to a gene. CDR3 sequence (DNA): TGCGCCAGCAGCTTGGCTCGAGCCCCTTATTGGGGGGGTGAGCAGTTCTTC. Residues: CASSLARAPYWGGEQFF.

The gene calls are TRBV29-1 and TRBJ2-5; 9 nucleotides agree with TRBD1. CDR3 length: 15 residues. Germline CDR1 reads SQVTM; CDR2 reads ANQGSEA. With V trimmed by 6 bases and J by 5 bases, 13 bases remained unmatched. CDR3: CSVEGKQGARETQYF. The CDR3 DNA is TGCAGCGTCGAGGGAAAACAGGGGGCCAGGGAGACCCAGTACTTC. The variable domain in full, with the rest retrieved from reference TRBV29-1 and TRBJ2-5, is SAVISQKPSRDICQRGTSLTIQCQVDSQVTMMFWYRQQPGQSLTLIATANQGSEATYESGFVIDKFPISRPNLTFSTLTVSNMSPEDSSIYLCSVEGKQGARETQYFGPGTRLLVL.

The chain combines TRBV28 with TRBJ2-5; 10 bases match TRBD2. CDR3 size: 15 residues. CDR1 and CDR2 (germline): MDHEN, SYDVKM. After removal of 3 bases from V and 6 bases from J, the junction contained 7 bases not matched to a gene. CDR3 in amino acids: CASSLEAGGPKTQYF. CDR3 DNA: TGTGCCAGCAGTTTGGAAGCGGGAGGGCCAAAGACCCAGTACTTC.

The chain couples TRBV5-1 to TRBJ2-2; tentative D call: TRBD2 (6 bases). This CDR3 region has 18 residues. The germline gives CDR1 SGHRS, CDR2 YFSETQ. With 3 bases removed from V and 0 bases from J, the gap between germline ends came to 18 bases. For the CDR3, the DNA is TGCGCCAGCAGCTCCCTGAGAGGCGGGACTGCGAACACCGGGGAGCTGTTTTTT. This translates into CASSSLRGGTANTGELFF.

This clone was found a few times. The chain is built from TRBV20-1 and TRBJ1-2, with D hard to call. The CDR3 covers 11 residues. CDR1 DFQATT and CDR2 SNEGSKA come from the germline V gene (reference sequence). Trimming removed 3 bases from V and 2 bases from J, with 4 bases in between. CDR3 sequence: CSASYNYGYTF. CDR3 nucleotide sequence: TGCAGTGCTAGCTACAACTATGGCTACACCTTC.

The rearrangement links TRBV30 to TRBJ1-2; D gene ambiguous. V gave up 0 bases and J gave up 6 bases, with 5 bases separating them. Germline CDR1 is GTSNPN and CDR2 is SVGIG (reference sequence). The CDR3 length is 11 residues. CDR3 in amino acids: CAWSVGHGYTF. Here the CDR3 DNA reads TGTGCCTGGAGTGTAGGGCATGGCTACACCTTC. The full variable domain, with the rest looked up from reference TRBV30 and TRBJ1-2, is SQTIHQWPATLVQPVGSPLSLECTVEGTSNPNLYWYRQAAGRGLQLLFYSVGIGQISSEVPQNLSASRPQDRQFILSSKKLLLSDSGFYLCAWSVGHGYTFGSGTRLTVV.

This chain uses TRBV4-1 with TRBJ1-5; the D gene is possibly TRBD1 (6 bases). Trimming cost V 1 base and J 9 bases, with 10 bases left between them. This CDR3 contains 13 residues. Germline CDR1 reads MGHRA; CDR2 reads YSYEKL. CDR3 coding DNA: TGCGCCAGCAGCCAAGTTGGGGGGCTGCCCCAGCATTTT. Protein sequence: CASSQVGGLPQHF.

V gene TRBV4-1 combines with J gene TRBJ2-7; TRBD2 is a possible D gene (6 bases). The V end lost 0 bases, the J end lost 3 bases, and 15 bases lay between the germline ends. CDR3 length: 16 amino acids. Germline V gene data show CDR1 as MGHRA and CDR2 as YSYEKL. The CDR3 spells CASSQEFWDGSYEQYF. Written as DNA, the CDR3 is TGCGCCAGCAGCCAAGAATTCTGGGACGGGAGCTACGAGCAGTACTTC.

The chain recombines TRBV19 with TRBJ2-1; 11 positions agree with TRBD1. Germline-derived CDR1 and CDR2 are LNHDA and SQIVND (reference sequence). CDR3 length equals 14 residues. V lost 6 bases, J lost 5 bases, and 3 bases stayed unmatched. The CDR3: CASSTGQGDNEQFF. The CDR3 region has the DNA TGTGCCAGTAGCACGGGACAGGGGGACAATGAGCAGTTCTTC.

This clone was seen a handful of times. The chain uses TRBV30 and TRBJ2-5; no clear D. Trimming stripped 0 bases from V and 4 bases from J, with 9 bases between. The germline V gene has CDR1 GTSNPN and CDR2 SVGIG (reference sequence). This CDR3 is 13 amino acids long. The CDR3 DNA sequence: TGTGCCTGGAGTGTACTTCAGTCAGAGACCCAGTACTTC. Protein sequence: CAWSVLQSETQYF.

J is TRBJ2-6 and V is TRBV25-1; no reliable D call. V shed 3 bases and J shed 4 bases, with 10 bases lying between them. From germline, CDR1 is MGHDK and CDR2 SYGVNS. This CDR3 contains 15 residues. In DNA form, the CDR3 reads TGTGCCAGCAGTGAGTTGTACTCCGGGGCCAACGTCCTGACTTTC. Its translation: CASSELYSGANVLTF.

The chain carries TRBV5-1 and TRBJ2-3; no definite D call. The CDR3 totals 16 residues. V was shortened by 1 base and J by 7 bases, with 19 bases between the two germline ends. CDR1 is SGHRS and CDR2 is YFSETQ in the germline V gene. CDR3 protein: CASSLSAAGNPYTQYF. CDR3 bases: TGCGCCAGCAGCTTGTCTGCGGCAGGAAACCCATATACGCAGTATTTT.

The chain couples TRBV25-1 to TRBJ2-1; a weak D match, TRBD2 (5 bases). Trimming removed 3 bases at V and 8 bases at J, with 14 bases between. This CDR3 has 14 amino acids. Germline values: CDR1 MGHDK, CDR2 SYGVNS. CDR3: CASSDSKKGDEQFF. The CDR3 nucleotides read TGTGCCAGCAGTGATTCGAAAAAGGGAGATGAGCAGTTCTTC. Full variable domain (rest looked up from reference TRBV25-1 and TRBJ2-1): EADIYQTPRYLVIGTGKKITLECSQTMGHDKMYWYQQDPGMELHLIHYSYGVNSTEKGDLSSESTVSRIRTEHFPLTLESARPSHTSQYLCASSDSKKGDEQFFGPGTRLTVL.

The J gene is TRBJ1-2, the V gene TRBV7-9, with TRBD1 matching over 10 bases. Per the germline V gene, CDR1 is SEHNR and CDR2 is FQNEAQ (reference sequence). This CDR3 has 16 residues. After removal of 5 bases from V and 4 bases from J, the junction contained 10 bases not matched to a gene. The CDR3 DNA is TGTGCCAGCAGCGGAGACAGGGGGCTCTCTGGCTATGGCTACACCTTC. It encodes CASSGDRGLSGYGYTF.

This rearrangement joins TRBV2 to TRBJ2-7, with 12 bases lining up with TRBD2. V was pared by 4 bases and J by 2 bases, with 0 bases of the junction left unmatched. Germline CDR1 SNHLY, CDR2 FYNNEI. The CDR3 loop spans 14 amino acids. The DNA for the CDR3 is TGTGCCAGCAGTGGACTAGCGGGAGCCTACGAGCAGTACTTC. This gives the protein CASSGLAGAYEQYF.

Turning to this clone: Within the sample, other DNA sequences also encode this same CDR3. The CDR3 coding sequence is TGTGCCAGCAGTTTATCCCTCTACAATGAGCAGTTCTTC. Translating gives CASSLSLYNEQFF. This chain joins TRBV27 and TRBJ2-1; no clear D gene. V lost 0 bases and J lost 3, with 3 bases in between. Per germline, CDR1 MNHEY and CDR2 SMNVEV (reference sequence). This CDR3 has 13 amino acids.

V usage is TRBV4-3 and J usage is TRBJ2-7, with D tentatively TRBD2 (6 bases). The length of the CDR3 is 15 residues. The germline V and J ends were trimmed by 0 bases and 6 bases, with 15 bases remaining between them. CDR1 LGHNA and CDR2 YSLEER come from the germline V gene. The CDR3 nucleotides read TGCGCCAGCAGCCAAGATCAAGCGGGCTTTGCCGAGCAGTACTTC. Amino acids: CASSQDQAGFAEQYF.

V is TRBV4-1 and J is TRBJ2-5; 13 bases agree with TRBD2. Germline V gene sequence: CDR1 MGHRA, CDR2 YSYEKL. This CDR3 region has 16 residues. Losses at the gene ends were 4 bases for V and 4 bases for J; bases not matched to a gene: 6. The CDR3 loop is CASSPGLAGDAETQYF. CDR3 bases: TGCGCCAGCAGCCCAGGACTAGCGGGAGATGCAGAGACCCAGTACTTC.

This chain connects TRBV10-3 to TRBJ1-5; 9 nucleotides agree with TRBD1. The CDR3 contains 14 residues. V lost 3 bases and J lost 5; bases outside the gene matches: 2. Germline-derived CDR1 and CDR2 are ENHRY and SYGVKD. The CDR3, as DNA: TGTGCCATCAGTGAACAGGGGGCGGATCAGCCCCAGCATTTT. This translates into CAISEQGADQPQHF.